The T cell receptor beta chain described here comes from a study of T cell responses to AZD1222 COVID-19 vaccine (dated by TCRdb to 2020 to 2023). Context from the whole study: TCR sequencing covered 233 trial participants: 207 given two doses of AZD1222 and 26 given two doses of MenACWY control vaccine. Trial participants were enrolled by age into 18-55, 56-69 and 70-plus year subgroups, with about 150, 27 and 61 TCR-sequenced participants respectively. Overall study outcomes, separate from this receptor: CD4 TCRs associated with the vaccine covered the entire spike protein, and the dominant responses were in regions 160-218 and 743-854. Epitopes outside the regions mutated in the B.1.351 and B.1.1.7 variants were reportedly recognized by nearly half of the unique spike-specific TCRs. Participants were mostly white British and included more females than males, and it was suggested by the authors that clonal diversity may have been underestimated. No day 14 peak-response samples were available, so repertoires were characterized only after the peak T cell response. In the small 56-69-year group, the increase in depth fell short of significance, most likely because of low power. Spike-specific TCR breadth and depth rose significantly after two AZD1222 doses compared with day 0 and with MenACWY recipients. Conclusions about previously exposed vaccinees are limited because only six or seven AZD1222 recipients were SARS-CoV-2 seropositive at baseline.

The CDR3 regions of human TCRbeta chains were subjected to immunosequencing. Concerning the study's data processing: TCRs in the repertoires were compared against a reference library of SARS-CoV-2-specific TCRs that had been generated with the MIRA antigen-specificity platform. Breadth meant the fraction of unique TCRs that were SARS-CoV-2-associated, whereas depth meant the fraction of total T cells that were SARS-CoV-2-associated. Using the MIRA data, every spike-specific TCR was mapped to the spike region that the TCR reacted to and assigned to either a CD4 or a CD8 class. Log10-transformed breadth and depth values were compared by one-way ANOVA with Sidak's multiple comparisons tests. Sourced from immuneACCESS, this table was stored by TCRdb with only in-frame sequences that have V and J called. A share of the clones is absent; for the studies checked, an unresolved V gene accounts for under half, and the remainder has no known explanation. D and trimming were read from the DNA, whereas the V and J calls and clone size are those reported in that table. This sample comprises more than 75,000 clones, roughly four fifths of them detected only once. The top ten hold approximately 1.3% of the sample.

Points on this clone: No antigen is known for it. At one end, the junction sequence differs from germline, possibly due to a read error.

The sample's time point label, in plain terms: about 28 days (+/-7) after the second vaccine dose. Because spike-specific TCR depth and breadth did not differ between the two schedules, AZD1222 recipients who got a second dose at roughly 4 weeks were pooled with those who got a second dose at roughly 12 weeks. Vaccinee samples came from UK trials COV001 and COV002, including a single-blind randomized controlled phase 2/3 trial of AZD1222 (ChAdOx1 nCoV-19) in healthy adults. For TCRbeta chain sequencing, PBMC samples from trial participants were taken at day 0 and at day 28 after the second dose. There are 12 amino acids in the CDR3, from cysteine to phenylalanine inclusive. This entry keeps only the CDR3 DNA: 36 bases, framed from base 1.

This sequence was found in an adult who received the AZD1222 COVID-19 vaccine. Material: peripheral blood, obtained 28 days after the second AZD1222 dose. The sequence is built from TRBV12-3 or TRBV12-4 and TRBJ2-7; 6 matching bases give a weak D call of TRBD1. The CDR3 protein sequence reads: CASSPGTPHRDF. The sequenced DNA is TGTGCCAGCAGCCCCGGGACACCCCACCGGGACTTC.